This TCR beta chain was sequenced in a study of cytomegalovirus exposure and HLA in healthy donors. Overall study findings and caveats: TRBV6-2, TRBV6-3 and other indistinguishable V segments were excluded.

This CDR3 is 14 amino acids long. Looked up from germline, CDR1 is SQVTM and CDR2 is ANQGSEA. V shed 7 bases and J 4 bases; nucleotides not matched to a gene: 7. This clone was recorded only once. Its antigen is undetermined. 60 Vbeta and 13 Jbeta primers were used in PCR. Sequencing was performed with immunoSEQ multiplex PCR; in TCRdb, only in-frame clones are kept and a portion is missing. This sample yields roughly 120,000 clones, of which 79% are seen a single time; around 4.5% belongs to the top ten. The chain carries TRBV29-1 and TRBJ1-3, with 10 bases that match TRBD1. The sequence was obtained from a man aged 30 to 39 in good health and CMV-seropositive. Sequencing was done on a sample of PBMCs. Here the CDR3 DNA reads TGCAGCGCCTATGACAGGGGGCTAGGAAACACCATATATTTT. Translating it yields CSAYDRGLGNTIYF.